This T cell receptor beta chain was identified during a study of blood T cell repertoires in COVID-19. Study-level information: T cells, B-cell-depleted T cells, or PBMCs supplied cDNA or gDNA.

This clone was counted a single time. Data came from immunoSEQ multiplex PCR; TCRdb stores just in-frame clones and leaves some out. The sample records fewer than 300,000 clones, 88% being singletons. Sequencing input: peripheral blood. The origin of this receptor is a man aged 18 to 35 with active or convalescent COVID-19.

The CDR3 nucleotides read TGTGCCAGTAGTCTCCGCGGTGGGGATACGCAGTATTTT. Protein sequence: CASSLRGGDTQYF. The V gene is TRBV19, the J gene TRBJ2-3; D uncertain. Between the trimmed V and J ends, which lost 5 bases and 6 bases, there was a span of 12 bases. CDR1 and CDR2 from the germline V gene are LNHDA and SQIVND (reference sequence). This CDR3 has 13 residues.